This T cell receptor beta chain originates from a study of blood T cell repertoires in COVID-19. Study in general: Whether acute or convalescent, the COVID-19 samples came from the United States, Italy and Spain. Nucleic acid was either cDNA or gDNA, and it came from T cells, B-cell-depleted T cells, or PBMCs.

The CDR3 loop spans 14 amino acids. Trimming cost V 5 bases and J 0 bases, with 11 bases left between them. Looked up from germline, CDR1 is MDHEN and CDR2 is SYDVKM. This clone was seen once. Original processing methods: Quantification of nucleated cells was approximated via reference gene primer amplification. Only in-frame clones appear in the TCRdb table, and some are missing; sequencing was by immunoSEQ multiplex PCR. The V and J calls and clone size were taken over from that table, and D and trimming were inferred from the DNA. The sample shows 75,000 to 95,000 clones, 85% of them seen only once.

This chain joins TRBV28 and TRBJ2-7, with a weak D call TRBD1 (5 bases). Sequencing was performed on peripheral blood. The clonotype originates from a man aged 45-65 years with acute or convalescent COVID-19. The CDR3 DNA follows: TGTGCCAGCAGTGCTCAGGGTTACTCCTACGAGCAGTACTTC. This gives the protein CASSAQGYSYEQYF.